The entry that follows covers one T cell receptor (beta chain) sequence. This entry comes from a study of control samples from healthy donors and cancer patients. Profiled with immunoSEQ multiplex PCR; TCRdb holds only in-frame clones, not every one. The table has roughly 51,000 clones, about 92% seen once. This CDR3 contains 17 residues. In germline, CDR1 is GTSNPN, CDR2 SVGIG (reference sequence). Losses at the gene ends were 0 bases for V and 4 bases for J; bases not matched to a gene: 6. This rearrangement joins TRBV30 to TRBJ2-3; 14 nucleotides align to TRBD2. The sequence was collected from a middle-aged man with colorectal cancer. The sample consisted of PBMCs. CDR3 DNA: TGTGCCTGGAGTGTAGTAAGGACTAGCGGGAGGCCAGATACGCAGTATTTT. Translating gives CAWSVVRTSGRPDTQYF.